This T cell receptor beta chain was observed in a study of T-cell reconstitution after alpha-beta-depleted transplantation in children. Points from the study as a whole: It was surviving recipient T cells and thymic progenitors that gave some patients high TCRbeta diversity at day 60. About two months after transplant, alpha-beta T cells reportedly came from several hundred expanded graft clones. T-cell numbers and diversity, one year after transplant, stemmed largely from T cells that were newly produced.

A TCRbeta library incorporating unique molecular identifiers was prepared. TCRdb re-called the PCR reads with MiXCR, one entry per CDR3 protein. The sample has 190,000 or so distinct CDR3 sequences; 6.3% are singletons. Deletions cut 3 bases from V and 0 bases from J, with 17 bases between. CDR1 LGHNA and CDR2 YSLEER come from the germline V gene. This CDR3 region has 18 residues. Comment on this clonotype: As yet, its antigen is unknown.

Sequencing was performed on PBMCs, taken before TCRalphabeta/CD19-depleted stem cell transplant. The TCR was taken from a girl under three years old with combined immunodeficiency, due to receive a stem cell transplant. V is TRBV4-3 and J is TRBJ2-2; tentatively, D is TRBD1 or TRBD2 (6 bases each). CDR3 DNA sequence: TGCGCCAGCAGCCACCCCGAGGGGGACTCCTCGAACACCGGGGAGCTGTTTTTT. It specifies CASSHPEGDSSNTGELFF.